These T cell receptor beta chains were read from a single sample in a study of T cell responses to AZD1222 COVID-19 vaccine. Profiled with immunoSEQ multiplex PCR; TCRdb holds only in-frame clones, not every one. The sample yields about 130,000 clones, over 90% seen once. The sample here was peripheral blood, taken on day 0 of AZD1222 vaccination. These receptors were taken from an adult in good health. CDR3s include the opening cysteine and the closing phenylalanine or tryptophan. Each record gives: D gene, V gene, clone size, J gene, CDR3 protein, CDR3 DNA. A D gene is named only where the DNA matches it firmly. Not all rows give a size; the values are once, few, many and, for expanded clones, a class.

>TRBD1|TRBV27|.|TRBJ1-1
CASSGGTGTEAFF
TGTGCCAGCAGCGGTGGGACAGGCACTGAAGCTTTCTTT
>.|TRBV19|.|TRBJ1-3
CASSPPGNTIYF
TGTGCCAGTAGTCCGCCTGGAAACACCATATATTTT
>TRBD1|TRBV6-5|once|TRBJ2-7
CASSPTGQGVSEQYF
TGTGCCAGCAGTCCAACGGGACAGGGGGTCTCCGAGCAGTACTTC
>TRBD2|TRBV27|.|TRBJ2-1
CASKGTSSYNEQFF
TGTGCCAGCAAGGGGACTAGCTCCTACAATGAGCAGTTCTTC
>.|TRBV6-5|medium-sized|TRBJ2-1
CASSYSSGFGNEQFF
TGTGCCAGCAGTTACTCGTCGGGTTTTGGTAATGAGCAGTTCTTC
>TRBD1|TRBV5-1|.|TRBJ1-5
CASRLAGGSQPQHF
TGCGCCAGCAGGCTGGCAGGGGGCTCACAGCCCCAGCATTTT
>.|TRBV18|.|TRBJ1-2
CASSPGPSINYGYTF
TGTGCCAGCTCACCGGGACCCTCGATTAACTATGGCTACACCTTC
>TRBD2|TRBV30|.|TRBJ2-1
CAWSVLGGSSIEQFF
TGTGCCTGGAGTGTTCTGGGAGGGAGTTCCATTGAGCAGTTCTTC
>.|TRBV6-1|.|TRBJ2-5
CASSEESQETQYF
TGTGCCAGCAGTGAGGAGTCACAAGAGACCCAGTACTTC
>.|TRBV18|.|TRBJ2-3
CASSPVIRGRTDTQYF
TGTGCCAGCTCACCGGTGATACGGGGGCGCACAGATACGCAGTATTTT
>.|TRBV19|.|TRBJ2-7
CASSIDSSLLEQYF
TGTGCCAGTAGTATAGATTCTTCGCTTCTCGAGCAGTACTTC
>TRBD2|TRBV2|.|TRBJ2-3
CASGLAVGGDTQYF
TGTGCCAGCGGACTAGCGGTCGGCGGAGATACGCAGTATTTT
>.|TRBV6-5|.|TRBJ1-4
CASSLQGGFEKLFF
TGTGCCAGCAGTCTACAGGGTGGCTTTGAAAAACTGTTTTTT
>TRBD2|TRBV7-2|.|TRBJ2-2
CASGTGLAGNYGELFF
TGTGCCAGCGGGACAGGACTAGCGGGAAACTACGGGGAGCTGTTTTTT
>TRBD1|TRBV28|few|TRBJ2-7
CASSDGARQGTSGYEQYF
TGTGCCAGCAGCGATGGGGCCCGACAGGGTACCTCGGGCTACGAGCAGTACTTC
>.|TRBV9|.|TRBJ1-1
CASSPGIGHTEAFF
TGTGCCAGCAGCCCAGGGATCGGTCACACTGAAGCTTTCTTT
>.|TRBV28|.|TRBJ2-7
CASSLTGEDEQYF
TGTGCCAGCAGTTTAACGGGAGAGGACGAGCAGTACTTC
>.|TRBV2|.|TRBJ1-6
CASSSRGGSSYNSPLHF
TGTGCCAGCAGTTCTCGAGGCGGGAGCTCCTATAATTCACCCCTCCACTTT
>.|TRBV28|.|TRBJ2-7
CASSNPGKPGSYEQYF
TGTGCCAGCAGCAACCCGGGGAAGCCAGGCTCCTACGAGCAGTACTTC
>.|TRBV18|once|TRBJ2-5
CASSPLVSELQETQYF
TGTGCCAGCTCACCACTGGTGAGCGAACTCCAAGAGACCCAGTACTTC